A single sample gave rise to the 13 T cell receptor beta chains below, sequenced in a study of T cells in Graves' hyperthyroidism and ophthalmopathy. Amplification of TCR beta CDR3 regions was performed using RNA transcripts as template. The HTBI primer set drove a first-round RT-PCR of the TCR CDR3. MiXCR, applied by TCRdb to the multiplex PCR reads, yields one record per CDR3 protein. The sample contains 380,000 or so distinct CDR3 sequences, around an eighth of which appear only once. Sequenced input: blood. Every receptor here comes from a young man with Graves' hyperthyroidism that later progressed to Graves' ophthalmopathy.

This clonotype was seen repeatedly, ten times or more. The chain joins TRBV11-2 to TRBJ2-2; no definite D call. Trimming removed 0 bases at V and 1 base at J, with 9 bases between. Per the germline V gene, CDR1 is SGHAT and CDR2 is FQNNGV. The CDR3 is made up of 16 amino acids. The CDR3 reads CASSLDIPQNTGELFF. Here the CDR3 DNA reads TGTGCCAGCAGCTTAGATATCCCACAGAACACCGGGGAGCTGTTTTTT.

This clonotype was found a few times. V gene TRBV28 combines with J gene TRBJ1-4; 10 bases match TRBD1. Unmatched junction bases numbered 9, after V lost 7 bases and J lost 10 bases. The CDR3 is 14 residues long. Germline CDR1 and CDR2: MDHEN and SYDVKM. CDR3 region: CASTYGQGGRKLFF. As DNA, the CDR3 is TGTGCCAGCACCTATGGACAGGGGGGACGAAAACTGTTTTTT.

This clonotype was observed a few times. The CDR3 bases are TGCGCCAGCAGCTTAATGACGAGTTACACCGGGGAGCTGTTTTTT. Its translation: CASSLMTSYTGELFF. This rearrangement joins TRBV5-1 to TRBJ2-2, with no clear D. The CDR3 covers 15 residues. Germline CDR1 SGHRS, CDR2 YFSETQ. Trimming took 2 bases from V and 3 from J, leaving 11 bases between them. Together with reference TRBV5-1 and TRBJ2-2, the CDR3 gives the full variable domain: KAGVTQTPRYLIKTRGQQVTLSCSPISGHRSVSWYQQTPGQGLQFLFEYFSETQRNKGNFPGRFSGRQFSNSRSEMNVSTLELGDSALYLCASSLMTSYTGELFFGEGSRLTVL.

The table lists this clonotype with many counts. The chain couples TRBV20-1 to TRBJ2-4; D uncertain. The germline V gene has CDR1 DFQATT and CDR2 SNEGSKA (reference sequence). The CDR3 has 14 residues. Trimming stripped 4 bases from V and 0 bases from J, with 10 bases between. DNA for the CDR3: TGCAGTGCTACCCGGGCTACAGCCAAAAACATTCAGTACTTC. Translated, it gives CSATRATAKNIQYF.

This clonotype was detected only a few times. V and J are TRBV5-1 and TRBJ2-1; TRBD2 matches at 8 bases. Germline V gene lookup returns CDR1 SGHRS and CDR2 YFSETQ. The CDR3 is made up of 16 amino acids. V shed 2 bases, J shed 3 bases, and the junction held 7 bases outside the gene matches. Written as DNA, the CDR3 is TGCGCCAGCAGCTTCGATAGCGGGACACACTACAATGAGCAGTTCTTC. It is translated as CASSFDSGTHYNEQFF.

This clonotype was seen more than once but under ten times. This chain links TRBV15 with TRBJ1-6, with D perhaps matching TRBD1 (5 bases). From germline, CDR1 is LNHNV and CDR2 YYDKDF (reference sequence). Trimming pared 5 bases from V and 2 bases from J, leaving 13 bases between. The CDR3 has 16 amino acids. The CDR3 spells CATSPGRSAYNSPLHF. As DNA, the CDR3 is TGTGCCACCAGCCCGGGACGTAGCGCCTATAATTCACCCCTCCACTTT.

The table lists this clonotype with a few counts. The chain employs TRBV10-2 and TRBJ1-4, with D unclear. This CDR3 has 15 amino acids. The germline gives CDR1 WSHSY, CDR2 SAAADI. The V and J ends lost 0 bases and 5 bases respectively, with 10 bases between them. CDR3 DNA sequence: TGCGCCAGCAGTGAGTCGATCGGGGAGAATGAAAAACTGTTTTTT. Translated, it gives CASSESIGENEKLFF.

This clonotype was seen once. The chain couples TRBV4-1 to TRBJ2-1; TRBD1 might be the D (5 bases). Looked up from germline, CDR1 is MGHRA and CDR2 is YSYEKL. V lost 2 bases to trimming and J lost 4 bases, with 15 bases between them. This CDR3 contains 16 residues. CDR3 loop: CASSQPARARYNEQFF. CDR3 nucleotide sequence: TGCGCCAGCAGCCAACCAGCCAGGGCCCGATACAATGAGCAGTTCTTC.

Details on this clonotype: Germline and junction disagree at one end, which may indicate a read error. The chain is built from TRBV7-7 and TRBJ2-4, with D uncertain. The CDR3 extends over 16 amino acids. Germline lookup yields CDR1 SSHAT and CDR2 FNYEAQ (reference sequence). Written as DNA, the CDR3 is TGTGCTAGCAGCTTATATTCCCAACTAGCCAAAAACATTCAGTACTTC. Residues: CASSLYSQLAKNIQYF.

This clonotype occurred many times. The rearrangement uses TRBV27 and TRBJ1-1, with D perhaps TRBD1 (5 bases). V lost 2 bases to trimming and J lost 1 base, with 14 bases between them. The germline V gene has CDR1 MNHEY and CDR2 SMNVEV (reference sequence). The CDR3 is 16 residues long. DNA for the CDR3: TGTGCCAGCAGTTTAAGACCGGACACTTGGAACACTGAAGCTTTCTTT. Protein sequence: CASSLRPDTWNTEAFF.

The chain is built from TRBV27 and TRBJ1-4; 8 nucleotides line up with TRBD1. This CDR3 has 15 amino acids. The germline gives CDR1 MNHEY, CDR2 SMNVEV (reference sequence). Losses at the gene ends were 3 bases for V and 5 bases for J; bases not matched to a gene: 5. The CDR3 reads CASSFSRQGNEKLFF. The DNA of the CDR3 is TGTGCCAGCAGTTTTTCGAGACAGGGGAATGAAAAACTGTTTTTT.

The table lists this clonotype with many counts. J is TRBJ1-5 and V is TRBV7-9, with D perhaps TRBD1 (6 bases). V lost 1 base, J lost 6 bases, and 13 bases lay in between. Per the germline V gene, CDR1 is SEHNR and CDR2 is FQNEAQ (reference sequence). The CDR3 covers 15 residues. Here the CDR3 DNA reads TGTGCCAGCAGCTTAGGTGGCGGGGGCTCTCAGCCCCAGCATTTT. This encodes CASSLGGGGSQPQHF.

This clonotype was seen more than once but under ten times. The gene calls are TRBV24-1 and TRBJ2-3, with D tentatively TRBD1 (6 bases). The CDR3 covers 15 residues. Germline V gives CDR1 KGHDR, CDR2 SFDVKD. V dropped 2 bases and J dropped 7 bases, with 15 bases sitting between them. In DNA form, the CDR3 reads TGTGCCACCAGTGATTCCCAGGGGAACTCAAATACGCAGTATTTT. Amino acids: CATSDSQGNSNTQYF.